The rows below give T cell receptor beta chains drawn from one sample of a study of tumor and adjacent non-tumor tissue in lung cancer. Via MiXCR, TCRdb re-called the multiplex PCR reads, giving one row per CDR3 protein. The sample lists 100,000 or so distinct CDR3 sequences; roughly 78% were seen once. Sample: distant non-tumor lung tissue. The receptors here all came from a man between 60 and 75 years old with small cell lung cancer. Both conserved end residues are part of each CDR3. The D gene is left open where the match is weak. Only part of the rows carry a size: once, few, many, or a class if the clone is expanded.

v_gene	abundance	d_gene	j_gene	CDR3aa	CDR3nt
TRBV12-3/TRBV12-4	NA	NA	TRBJ2-1	CASSLRQERSNEQFF	TGTGCCAGCAGTCTACGACAAGAACGGTCAAACGAGCAGTTCTTC
TRBV29-1	NA	NA	TRBJ2-7	CSAIEGRGSVHYEQYF	TGCAGTGCTATTGAGGGCCGGGGGTCCGTTCACTACGAGCAGTACTTC
TRBV29-1	NA	NA	TRBJ1-1	CSVYTTEAFF	TGCAGCGTTTATACCACTGAAGCTTTCTTT
TRBV6-4	NA	NA	TRBJ2-1	CASSEQGTRGYNERFF	TGTGCCAGCAGTGAACAAGGGACCAGAGGTTACAATGAGCGGTTCTTC
TRBV12-3/TRBV12-4	NA	TRBD2	TRBJ2-5	CASRMGLTGGLEIQYF	TGTGCCAGCAGAATGGGACTAACGGGAGGTTTAGAGATCCAGTACTTC
TRBV24-1	NA	NA	TRBJ2-1	CTTSDLWSDYNEQFF	TGTACCACCAGTGATTTGTGGTCAGACTACAATGAGCAGTTCTTC
TRBV10-2	NA	NA	TRBJ2-1	CARSERAVRGNEQFF	TGCGCCAGGAGTGAAAGAGCGGTCCGAGGAAATGAGCAGTTCTTC
TRBV6-5	NA	TRBD2	TRBJ2-1	CASSQASGSVYNEQFF	TGTGCCAGCTCCCAGGCTAGCGGGAGTGTGTACAATGAGCAATTCTTC
TRBV10-3	many	NA	TRBJ1-2	CAISPRETGIYGYTF	TGTGCCATCAGTCCCAGGGAGACAGGCATCTATGGCTACACCTTC
TRBV29-1	NA	NA	TRBJ2-5	CNVDGGSQYF	TGCAACGTTGACGGAGGGTCCCAGTACTTC
TRBV6-6	NA	NA	TRBJ2-3	CARRSSNTDTQYF	TGTGCCAGAAGGTCATCAAACACAGATACGCAGTATTTT